These 20 T cell receptor beta chains were all obtained from the same sample, sequenced in a study of cytomegalovirus exposure and HLA in healthy donors. Here immunoSEQ multiplex PCR was the method, and the copy in TCRdb shows in-frame clones only, minus some. Among fewer than 250,000 clones, roughly 84% were seen once, and the ten largest hold 2%. The material sequenced was PBMCs. The receptors originated from a woman younger than 35 in good health and CMV-seropositive.

The chain carries TRBV9 and TRBJ1-2, with 7 nucleotides matching TRBD1. Per germline, CDR1 SGDLS and CDR2 YYNGEE. Trimming cost V 0 bases and J 6 bases; bases outside gene matches: 11. The CDR3 is made up of 16 amino acids. The CDR3: CASSVGPVEGAHGYTF. DNA of the CDR3: TGTGCCAGCAGCGTAGGCCCCGTCGAGGGGGCCCATGGCTACACCTTC.

The chain combines TRBV28 with TRBJ2-1; no reliable D call. Germline loops: CDR1 MDHEN, CDR2 SYDVKM. CDR3 length: 15 residues. With 3 bases removed from V and 0 bases from J, the gap between germline ends came to 9 bases. This CDR3 reads CASSFTQSSYNEQFF. As DNA, the CDR3 is TGTGCCAGCAGTTTTACACAGAGCTCCTACAATGAGCAGTTCTTC.

The chain combines TRBV4-1 with TRBJ1-1; the D is unclear. Germline V gene data show CDR1 as MGHRA and CDR2 as YSYEKL. Between the trimmed V and J ends, which lost 1 base and 0 bases, there was a span of 12 bases. This CDR3 is 16 amino acids long. The CDR3 here is CASSQGSQRMNTEAFF. The CDR3 DNA follows: TGCGCCAGCAGCCAAGGTAGTCAGCGCATGAACACTGAAGCTTTCTTT.

This sequence joins TRBV18 and TRBJ2-7, with unresolved D. This CDR3 comprises 14 residues. The germline V and J ends were trimmed by 0 bases and 1 base, with 7 bases remaining between them. CDR1 is KGHSH, CDR2 LQKENI, per germline. CDR3 region: CASSPPENSYEQYF. As DNA, the CDR3 is TGTGCCAGCTCACCACCCGAGAATTCCTACGAGCAGTACTTC.

The rearrangement uses TRBV4-1 and TRBJ2-1; perhaps TRBD1 as D (6 bases). V gave up 0 bases and J gave up 8 bases, with 14 bases separating them. CDR1 is MGHRA and CDR2 is YSYEKL in the germline V gene. The CDR3 runs to 15 residues. The CDR3 DNA reads as TGCGCCAGCAGCCAAGAGGGACAAGGTCTATATGAGCAGTTCTTC. It is translated as CASSQEGQGLYEQFF.

The V and J genes are TRBV29-1 and TRBJ1-1; maybe TRBD1 (6 bases). V was trimmed by 7 bases and J by 3 bases, leaving 15 bases between them. Germline lookup yields CDR1 SQVTM and CDR2 ANQGSEA. The CDR3 spans 13 residues. The CDR3 spells CSAPTGWDTEAFF. The CDR3 DNA follows: TGCAGCGCTCCGACAGGTTGGGACACTGAAGCTTTCTTT.

The chain combines TRBV28 with TRBJ2-1; D gene uncertain. The CDR3 consists of 11 residues. The V end lost 6 bases, the J end lost 8 bases, and 8 bases lay between the germline ends. Germline V gives CDR1 MDHEN, CDR2 SYDVKM. CDR3 sequence (DNA): TGTGCCAGCAGCCTATATGATGAGCAGTTCTTC. It is translated as CASSLYDEQFF.

The gene calls are TRBV6-1 and TRBJ2-7; possibly TRBD1 for D (5 bases). V was clipped by 3 bases and J by 2 bases, with 11 bases between them. Germline CDR1 is MNHNS and CDR2 is SASEGT. This CDR3 contains 14 residues. DNA of the CDR3: TGTGCCAGCAGTGACCGCGACAGAACCTACGAGCAGTACTTC. This gives the protein CASSDRDRTYEQYF.

This clone has a single count. The J gene is TRBJ1-2, the V gene TRBV2; D call uncertain. Trimming stripped 2 bases from V and 1 base from J, with 8 bases between. CDR1 is SNHLY, CDR2 FYNNEI, per germline. The CDR3 has 14 residues. In DNA form, the CDR3 reads TGTGCCAGCAGTGAAATTCGGGTTAACTATGGCTACACCTTC. Translating gives CASSEIRVNYGYTF.

The CDR3 spells CASSSILGRSYNEQFF. The CDR3 nucleotides are TGTGCCAGCAGTTCTATTCTAGGGAGGTCCTACAATGAGCAGTTCTTC. The chain combines TRBV2 with TRBJ2-1, with D perhaps matching TRBD2 (6 bases). The CDR3 covers 16 residues. Per germline, CDR1 SNHLY and CDR2 FYNNEI. Trimming cost V 5 bases and J 1 base, with 15 bases left between them.

Regarding this clone: Other DNA sequences in the same sample also yield this CDR3. This rearrangement joins TRBV9 to TRBJ2-7; 9 nucleotides agree with TRBD2. This CDR3 comprises 15 residues. Germline lookup yields CDR1 SGDLS and CDR2 YYNGEE. The J segment lost 0 bases and the V segment lost 0 bases, leaving 1 base of the junction unmatched. The CDR3 DNA reads as TGTGCCAGCAGCGTAGGACTAGCGGACTCCTACGAGCAGTACTTC. Amino acids: CASSVGLADSYEQYF.

The chain has TRBV5-4 and TRBJ1-2; no clear D. The CDR3 extends over 12 amino acids. Per the germline V gene, CDR1 is SGHNT and CDR2 is YYREEE (reference sequence). V shed 0 bases and J shed 4 bases, with 4 bases lying between them. The CDR3 nucleotides read TGTGCCAGCAGCTTGGGGAGCTATGGCTACACCTTC. Its protein is CASSLGSYGYTF. The full variable domain, in which reference TRBV5-4 and TRBJ1-2 provide the parts outside the CDR3, is ETGVTQSPTHLIKTRGQQVTLRCSSQSGHNTVSWYQQALGQGPQFIFQYYREEENGRGNFPPRFSGLQFPNYSSELNVNALELDDSALYLCASSLGSYGYTFGSGTRLTVV.

This rearrangement joins TRBV19 to TRBJ1-5, with TRBD1 identical over 8 bases. Germline CDR1 LNHDA, CDR2 SQIVND (reference sequence). Trimming took 4 bases from V and 1 from J; bases not matched to a gene: 18. CDR3 length: 20 residues. The CDR3 nucleotides are TGTGCCAGTAGTACGGGACTCATGGACAGGGAGAAAGGGAGCAATCAGCCCCAGCATTTT. It encodes CASSTGLMDREKGSNQPQHF. Full variable domain (missing parts from reference TRBV19 and TRBJ1-5): DGGITQSPKYLFRKEGQNVTLSCEQNLNHDAMYWYRQDPGQGLRLIYYSQIVNDFQKGDIAEGYSVSREKKESFPLTVTSAQKNPTAFYLCASSTGLMDREKGSNQPQHFGDGTRLSIL.

Concerning this clone itself: At one end, the junction sequence differs from germline, possibly due to a read error. The V call is TRBV28, the J call TRBJ2-2; D perhaps matches TRBD1 (6 bases). This CDR3 is 16 amino acids long. In germline, CDR1 is MDHEN, CDR2 SYDVKM. The CDR3: CASSTHRVWGPGELLF. The CDR3 DNA is TGTGCCAGCAGTACCCACAGGGTATGGGGGCCCGGGGAGCTGCTTTTT.

The chain couples TRBV27 to TRBJ1-1, with 7 bases aligning to TRBD1. The germline V gene encodes CDR1 MNHEY and CDR2 SMNVEV (reference sequence). The length of the CDR3 is 15 residues. V was clipped by 6 bases and J by 5 bases; unmatched bases: 12. The CDR3 loop reads CASRITQGGRTEAFF. The CDR3, as DNA: TGTGCCAGCAGAATAACGCAGGGGGGTAGGACTGAAGCTTTCTTT.

This clone was detected only once. Compared with germline, one end of the junction differs, possibly owing to a read error. V and J are TRBV7-9 and TRBJ2-3; 13 bases line up with TRBD2. This CDR3 is built from 12 residues. In germline, CDR1 is SEHNR, CDR2 FQNEAQ (reference sequence). CDR3 sequence: CASSDGTSGALW. The CDR3 DNA reads as TGTGCCAGCAGCGACGGGACTAGCGGGGCCTTGTGG.

This chain's CDR3 is CASSTTGFGETQYF. DNA for the CDR3: TGTGCCAGCAGTACGACAGGGTTCGGAGAGACCCAGTACTTC. The chain couples TRBV28 to TRBJ2-5, with 7 bases matching TRBD1. CDR1 is MDHEN, CDR2 SYDVKM, per germline. The CDR3 runs to 14 residues. V was pared by 5 bases and J by 4 bases, with 7 bases of the junction left unmatched.

The chain is built from TRBV7-7 and TRBJ2-5, with D tentatively TRBD1 (6 bases). The V gene's germline CDR1 is SSHAT and CDR2 FNYEAQ (reference sequence). V was shortened by 5 bases and J by 2 bases, with 12 bases between the two germline ends. The CDR3 has 14 residues. The CDR3 DNA follows: TGTGCCAGCAGCCCCATGGGGGCTCAAGAGACCCAGTACTTC. Amino acid sequence: CASSPMGAQETQYF.

This clone appeared a single time. V gene TRBV15 combines with J gene TRBJ2-1, with D possibly being TRBD2 (6 bases). This CDR3 is built from 13 residues. Trimming stripped 6 bases from V and 3 bases from J, with 9 bases between. The germline V gene has CDR1 LNHNV and CDR2 YYDKDF (reference sequence). The DNA for the CDR3 is TGTGCCACCAGTAGCGGATTCTACAATGAGCAGTTCTTC. Amino acids: CATSSGFYNEQFF.

This chain connects TRBV4-1 to TRBJ2-7; D is perhaps TRBD1 (6 bases). Per the germline V gene, CDR1 is MGHRA and CDR2 is YSYEKL. Trimming cost V 2 bases and J 0 bases, with 11 bases left between them. CDR3 length: 15 residues. The CDR3 here is CASSQIQGSSYEQYF. The CDR3 region has the DNA TGCGCCAGCAGCCAAATACAGGGCTCCTCCTACGAGCAGTACTTC.